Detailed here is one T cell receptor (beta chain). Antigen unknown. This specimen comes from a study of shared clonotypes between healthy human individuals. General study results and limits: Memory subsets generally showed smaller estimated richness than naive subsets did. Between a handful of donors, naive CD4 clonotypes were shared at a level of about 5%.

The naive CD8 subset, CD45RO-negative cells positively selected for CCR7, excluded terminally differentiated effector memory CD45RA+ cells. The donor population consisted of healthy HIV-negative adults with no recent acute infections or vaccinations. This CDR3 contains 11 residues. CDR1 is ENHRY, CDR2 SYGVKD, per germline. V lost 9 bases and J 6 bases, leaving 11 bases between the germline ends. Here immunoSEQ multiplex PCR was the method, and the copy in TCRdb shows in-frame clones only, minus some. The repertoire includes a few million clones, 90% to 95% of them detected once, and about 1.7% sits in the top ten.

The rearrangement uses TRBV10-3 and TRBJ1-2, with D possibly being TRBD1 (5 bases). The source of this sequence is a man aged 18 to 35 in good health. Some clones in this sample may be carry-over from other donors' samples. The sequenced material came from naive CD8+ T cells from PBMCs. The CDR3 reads CAIRGLHGYTF. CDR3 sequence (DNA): TGTGCCATTCGGGGACTACATGGCTACACCTTC.